These T cell receptor beta chains were read from a single sample in a study of neurological immune-mediated disorders. MiXCR, run by TCRdb on the 5' RACE reads, gives a single entry per CDR3 protein. The top ten hold around an eighth of the sample, which has about 60,000 distinct CDR3 sequences, roughly 9.8% seen once. Sequenced: PBMCs. The receptors shown here come from a man aged 25-40 years in good health. Both conserved end residues are part of each CDR3. D genes are given only for firm matches. Clone size, where shown, is once, few, many, or a class for clones that have expanded.

abundance	v_gene	d_gene	j_gene	CDR3nt	CDR3aa
many	TRBV12-3/TRBV12-4	TRBD1	TRBJ1-6	TGTGCCAGCACCGGGGACAGCAATTCACCCCTCCACTTT	CASTGDSNSPLHF
many	TRBV3-1	TRBD2	TRBJ2-1	TGTGCCAGCAGCCAAGAAGGGACTAGCAGAAAACAGTTCTTC	CASSQEGTSRKQFF
many	TRBV24-1	.	TRBJ2-5	TGTGCCACCAGTGATACCAGGGCAGAAGAGACCCAGTACTTC	CATSDTRAEETQYF
many	TRBV20-1	TRBD2	TRBJ2-3	TGCAGTGCTTGGACTAGTTTAGAAGATACGCAGTATTTT	CSAWTSLEDTQYF
many	TRBV7-3	.	TRBJ2-3	TGTGCCAGCAGCTTATATGGTTTGGCAGATACGCAGTATTTT	CASSLYGLADTQYF
.	TRBV6-1	TRBD2	TRBJ2-4	TGTGCCAGCAGTGAGTCACTAGCGGGAGGGCCGGACATTCAGTACTTC	CASSESLAGGPDIQYF
many	TRBV5-1	.	TRBJ2-1	TGCGCCAGCAGCTTGGCTGGAGTTGACTACAATGAGCAGTTCTTC	CASSLAGVDYNEQFF
few	TRBV4-2	.	TRBJ2-5	TGTGCCAGCAGCCAAGGGACAGCCGAGAGGGAGACCCAGTACTTC	CASSQGTAERETQYF
many	TRBV27	TRBD1	TRBJ2-2	TGTGCCAGCAGTTTCACAGGGGGCATCGGGGAGCTGTTTTTT	CASSFTGGIGELFF
.	TRBV11-2	TRBD1	TRBJ2-7	TGTGCCAGCAGCCCGTGGGGGACAGGGAGTTACGAGCAGTACTTC	CASSPWGTGSYEQYF
many	TRBV12-3/TRBV12-4	TRBD1	TRBJ2-3	TGTGCCAGCAGTCAAGGACAGGGGCGAACAGATACGCAGTATTTT	CASSQGQGRTDTQYF
many	TRBV6-5	TRBD1	TRBJ1-2	TGTGCCAGCAGTTACGTCCGGACAGGGGGGTCCGGCTATGGCTACACCTTC	CASSYVRTGGSGYGYTF
many	TRBV18	.	TRBJ2-1	TGTGCCAGCTCAAGCTCCTCAGGGCTCAATGAGCAGTTCTTC	CASSSSSGLNEQFF
many	TRBV5-6	.	TRBJ1-1	TGTGCCAGCAGCTTGCAGGCCTCTGAAGCTTTCTTT	CASSLQASEAFF
many	TRBV10-3	TRBD2	TRBJ2-7	TGTGCCATCAGACTTGGACTAGCGGAATACTACGAGCAGTACTTC	CAIRLGLAEYYEQYF
.	TRBV18	.	TRBJ2-7	TGTGCCAGCTCACGGGAGGCCCGGTGGTACGAGCAGTACTTC	CASSREARWYEQYF
many	TRBV25-1	TRBD2	TRBJ2-1	TGTGCCAGCACCTCTAGAGCGGGAGACTGGTATGAGCAGTTCTTC	CASTSRAGDWYEQFF
many	TRBV29-1	.	TRBJ2-5	TGCAGCGTTGAACGGGGGGCCCAAGAGACCCAGTACTTC	CSVERGAQETQYF
many	TRBV15	.	TRBJ2-7	TGTGCCACCAGCAGAGATCTGGGGGTTCCGACCTACGAGCAGTACTTC	CATSRDLGVPTYEQYF
many	TRBV20-1	.	TRBJ2-5	TGCAGTGCTAGTGTCAGGGGGGCAGAGACCCAGTACTTC	CSASVRGAETQYF
many	TRBV12-3/TRBV12-4	TRBD2	TRBJ2-1	TGTGCCAGCAGTTGGGAGGGCCTCGGCAATGAGCAGTTCTTC	CASSWEGLGNEQFF
many	TRBV28	TRBD2	TRBJ2-7	TGTGCCAGCAGTTTATATAGCGGGGCTTACGAGCAGTACTTC	CASSLYSGAYEQYF
many	TRBV18	TRBD1	TRBJ1-4	TGTGCCAGCTCACCAGCGGGACAGCGTGAAAAACTGTTTTTT	CASSPAGQREKLFF
many	TRBV29-1	TRBD1	TRBJ2-7	TGCAGCGTTTGGGACAGGGACGAGCAGTACTTC	CSVWDRDEQYF
many	TRBV12-3/TRBV12-4	TRBD2	TRBJ2-5	TGTGCCAGCATGGGGGGAGGGCCGAGAGAGACCCAGTACTTC	CASMGGGPRETQYF
many	TRBV10-2	.	TRBJ2-7	TGCGCCAGCAGTGGGGGGGAGCAGTACTTC	CASSGGEQYF
.	TRBV18	TRBD1	TRBJ2-5	TGTGCCAGCTCATCCGGGACAGGGATGGAGACCCAGTACTTC	CASSSGTGMETQYF
many	TRBV11-2	.	TRBJ1-5	TGTGCCAGCAGCTTAGATTCCGGAAATCAGCCCCAGCATTTT	CASSLDSGNQPQHF
many	TRBV3-1	.	TRBJ2-3	TGTGCCAGCAGCCAAGATCATTGGGCGGATGGTACAGATACGCAGTATTTT	CASSQDHWADGTDTQYF
many	TRBV5-6	.	TRBJ1-1	TGTGCCAGCAGCTCAACATATGGGGGCGTAGGGGGGAACACTGAAGCTTTCTTT	CASSSTYGGVGGNTEAFF
many	TRBV5-1	TRBD2	TRBJ2-1	TGCGCCAGCAGCTTGGACGGGACTAGCGCCGGGAGGGGGGATGAGCAGTTCTTC	CASSLDGTSAGRGDEQFF
many	TRBV27	.	TRBJ2-2	TGTGCCAGCAGTCCTTCTTGGTACACCGGGGAGCTGTTTTTT	CASSPSWYTGELFF
many	TRBV7-6	TRBD1	TRBJ2-5	TGTGCCAGCAGCTCCGGACAGGGGGCGAAGACCCAGTACTTC	CASSSGQGAKTQYF
many	TRBV29-1	TRBD2	TRBJ2-1	TGCAGCGTTGTGGATGGCGGGAGGTCCTACAATGAGCAGTTCTTC	CSVVDGGRSYNEQFF
many	TRBV5-1	.	TRBJ2-1	TGCGCCAGCAGCTTGGATGGACGGACCGACTACAATGAGCAGTTCTTC	CASSLDGRTDYNEQFF
many	TRBV12-3/TRBV12-4	TRBD1	TRBJ2-6	TGTGCCAGCCGGGACAGGGGCGCCTCTGGGGCCAACGTCCTGACTTTC	CASRDRGASGANVLTF